The 7 T cell receptor beta chains given below trace back to one sample, sequenced in a study of blood T cell repertoires in COVID-19. Only in-frame clones appear in the TCRdb table, and some are missing; sequencing was by immunoSEQ multiplex PCR. In the table there are 300,000 to 350,000 clones, approximately 88% of which are singletons. The sample was PBMCs or T cells enriched from blood (not recorded which). The receptors derive from a man aged 30 to 39 who had recovered from COVID-19.

The table lists this clone with a few counts. The rearrangement joins TRBV3-1 (or the pseudogene TRBV3-2) to TRBJ1-1; no firm D call. The germline V and J ends were trimmed by 4 bases and 2 bases, with 8 bases remaining between them. This CDR3 is 13 amino acids long. In germline, CDR1 is LGHDT, CDR2 YNNKEL (reference sequence). CDR3 loop: CASSPDINTEAFF. CDR3 bases: TGTGCCAGCAGCCCCGACATAAACACTGAAGCTTTCTTT.

The genes are TRBV5-4 and TRBJ2-1; 8 bases match TRBD2. The CDR3 is 15 amino acids. Germline V gene lookup returns CDR1 SGHNT and CDR2 YYREEE (reference sequence). With V trimmed by 3 bases and J by 9 bases, 11 bases remained unmatched. The CDR3 DNA is TGTGCCAGCAGCTCCGGGACTAGTCACTCAGGTGAGCAGTTCTTC. As protein: CASSSGTSHSGEQFF.

This chain joins TRBV5-8 and TRBJ1-1; no clear D gene. V was clipped by 0 bases and J by 4 bases, with 19 bases between them. CDR1 is SGHTS, CDR2 YDEGEE, per germline. CDR3 length: 17 residues. CDR3 coding DNA: TGTGCCAGCAGCTTGGGGGAGAGCGGGGTGGTTGGCACTGAAGCTTTCTTT. It translates to CASSLGESGVVGTEAFF.

This clone showed up just once. Other nucleotide sequences from this sample produce the same CDR3. The chain links TRBV9 to TRBJ2-5; the D gene is possibly TRBD2 (6 bases). Between the trimmed V and J ends, which lost 2 bases and 2 bases, there was a span of 7 bases. Germline CDR1 SGDLS, CDR2 YYNGEE. The CDR3 contains 13 residues. CDR3 amino acids: CASSVRGQETQYF. The CDR3 region has the DNA TGTGCCAGCAGCGTTCGGGGGCAAGAGACCCAGTACTTC.

The genes are TRBV5-1 and TRBJ2-7, with TRBD1 matching 8 bases. V lost 0 bases, J lost 4 bases, and 3 bases stayed unmatched. The CDR3 sequence is 14 residues long. The germline gives CDR1 SGHRS, CDR2 YFSETQ. CDR3 bases: TGCGCCAGCAGCTTGGGGACAGGGCCTTACGAGCAGTACTTC. This translates into CASSLGTGPYEQYF.

CDR3 bases: TGTGCCATCAGGAGGGACAGGGAGGCTGAAGCTTTCTTT. It specifies CAIRRDREAEAFF. The gene calls are TRBV10-3 and TRBJ1-1; 9 bases fit TRBD1. The CDR3 totals 13 residues. In germline, CDR1 is ENHRY, CDR2 SYGVKD. The trim removed 6 bases at V and 6 bases at J, leaving 5 bases unmatched.

The rearrangement joins TRBV3-1 (or the pseudogene TRBV3-2) to TRBJ1-2, with 7 bases fitting TRBD1. After removal of 6 bases from V and 3 bases from J, the junction contained 7 bases not matched to a gene. This CDR3 contains 14 residues. Looked up from germline, CDR1 is LGHDT and CDR2 is YNNKEL (reference sequence). The CDR3 loop is CASRLGTAYYGYTF. The CDR3 DNA is TGTGCCAGCAGACTTGGGACAGCTTACTATGGCTACACCTTC.